The 2 T cell receptor beta chains below all came from one sample that was sequenced in a study of T cell repertoires in cytomegalovirus infection. TCRdb redid the calling of the reads with MiXCR, one entry per CDR3 protein. The sample has 170,000 or so distinct CDR3 sequences; approximately 15% are singletons. Specimen: PBMCs. Receptors originate from a human donor in good health (CMV status not recorded). Some clones in this sample may be carry-over from other donors' samples.

This clonotype was seen a few times. The J gene is TRBJ2-1, the V gene TRBV2, with D unresolved. V shed 6 bases and J shed 9 bases, with 9 bases lying between them. The CDR3 is 11 amino acids. Looked up from germline, CDR1 is SNHLY and CDR2 is FYNNEI. CDR3 sequence reads: CASSTRAEQFF. The CDR3 DNA follows: TGTGCCAGCAGCACCCGGGCTGAGCAGTTCTTC.

This clonotype was observed a few times. The rearrangement links TRBV29-1 to TRBJ1-3; D perhaps matches TRBD1 (5 bases). Trimming stripped 3 bases from V and 4 bases from J, with 16 bases between. The CDR3 sequence is 15 residues long. CDR1 SQVTM and CDR2 ANQGSEA come from the germline V gene. CDR3 sequence: CSVESRGAGGNTIYF. CDR3 coding DNA: TGCAGCGTTGAGTCTCGGGGCGCGGGGGGAAACACCATATATTTT.